The 17 T cell receptor beta chains below all came from one sample that was sequenced in a study of CD8+ T cells in alopecia areata. It was cDNA, reverse transcribed from extracted RNA, that served as the sequencing template. TCRdb's table, derived via immunoSEQ multiplex PCR, lists solely in-frame clones and lacks some. The sample lists about 200,000 clones; 58% were seen once. The treatment: oral pan-JAK inhibitor, 5-10 mg twice daily. This material consisted of CD4+ T cells sorted from blood, taken at week 24, from a patient treated with tofacitinib. The source of these receptors is a human donor with alopecia areata.

J is TRBJ1-2 and V is TRBV7-9, with 8 bases that match TRBD1. The CDR3 totals 12 residues. V was pared by 5 bases and J by 4 bases, with 0 bases of the junction left unmatched. Germline CDR1 is SEHNR and CDR2 is FQNEAQ (reference sequence). In nucleotides, the CDR3 is TGTGCCAGCAGCGACAGGGGCTATGGCTACACCTTC. Translated: CASSDRGYGYTF.

The sample holds a few counts of this clone. The chain couples TRBV28 to TRBJ1-1; D is unresolved. CDR3 size: 13 residues. V lost 2 bases and J 0 bases, leaving 4 bases between the germline ends. CDR1 is MDHEN, CDR2 SYDVKM, per germline. The CDR3, as DNA: TGTGCCAGCAGTTTAGGTATGAACACTGAAGCTTTCTTT. It specifies CASSLGMNTEAFF.

This sequence joins TRBV7-2 and TRBJ2-3; 7 positions match TRBD1. The CDR3 runs 15 residues. Trimming removed 2 bases from V and 4 bases from J; junction bases left unmatched: 6. Germline CDR1 reads SGHTA; CDR2 reads FQGNSA. The CDR3 DNA follows: TGTGCCAGCAGCTTAATGCCTACAGGGGCAGATACGCAGTATTTT. Translated: CASSLMPTGADTQYF.

The rearrangement links TRBV6-6 to TRBJ2-7; no clear D gene. CDR1 is MNHNY and CDR2 is SVGAGI in the germline V gene (reference sequence). The V and J ends lost 4 bases and 4 bases respectively, with 5 bases between them. The CDR3 totals 11 residues. The CDR3 loop reads CASSSKYEQYF. CDR3 DNA sequence: TGTGCCAGCAGTTCCAAGTACGAGCAGTACTTC.

V gene TRBV28 combines with J gene TRBJ2-1, with TRBD1 as a possible D gene (6 bases). The V and J ends lost 6 bases and 5 bases respectively, with 17 bases between them. The V gene's germline CDR1 is MDHEN and CDR2 SYDVKM. The CDR3 loop spans 15 amino acids. CDR3 nucleotide sequence: TGTGCCAGCAGCATACCGGGACAACCTGACAATGAGCAGTTCTTC. Encoded protein: CASSIPGQPDNEQFF.

The V call is TRBV28, the J call TRBJ1-5; TRBD1 is a possible D gene (5 bases). The V gene's germline CDR1 is MDHEN and CDR2 SYDVKM. The CDR3 sequence is 13 residues long. Between the trimmed V and J ends, which lost 8 bases and 9 bases, there was a span of 17 bases. CDR3 in amino acids: CASSDWDFRPQHF. The DNA of the CDR3 is TGTGCCAGCTCTGATTGGGACTTTCGGCCCCAGCATTTT.

This rearrangement joins TRBV30 to TRBJ1-2; 8 positions agree with TRBD1. The germline V gene encodes CDR1 GTSNPN and CDR2 SVGIG (reference sequence). The CDR3 has 12 amino acids. V dropped 2 bases and J dropped 8; count of bases not matched to a gene: 4. CDR3 in amino acids: CAWSRQGAGYTF. In nucleotides, the CDR3 is TGTGCCTGGAGTCGGCAGGGGGCCGGCTACACCTTC. Variable domain in full (rest from reference TRBV30 and TRBJ1-2): SQTIHQWPATLVQPVGSPLSLECTVEGTSNPNLYWYRQAAGRGLQLLFYSVGIGQISSEVPQNLSASRPQDRQFILSSKKLLLSDSGFYLCAWSRQGAGYTFGSGTRLTVV.

V usage is TRBV29-1 and J usage is TRBJ1-1; D is uncertain. The germline V gene encodes CDR1 SQVTM and CDR2 ANQGSEA. The CDR3 is 13 amino acids. The V end lost 4 bases, the J end lost 0 bases, and 9 bases lay between the germline ends. CDR3 DNA sequence: TGCAGCGTTGTCCGCGGGATGAACACTGAAGCTTTCTTT. It specifies CSVVRGMNTEAFF.

This sequence joins TRBV25-1 and TRBJ2-7; a possible D gene is TRBD2 (5 bases). From germline, CDR1 is MGHDK and CDR2 SYGVNS. Trimming took off 4 bases at V and 5 bases at J, with 9 bases between the two ends. The CDR3 extends over 12 amino acids. The DNA for the CDR3 is TGTGCCAGCAGTGGAGGGCCCCACGAGCAGTACTTC. Its translation is CASSGGPHEQYF.

This clone was seen a handful of times. The chain recombines TRBV5-1 with TRBJ1-2, with 7 bases matching TRBD1. After removal of 5 bases from V and 3 bases from J, the junction contained 4 bases not matched to a gene. The CDR3 loop spans 13 amino acids. The germline CDR1 and CDR2 sequences are SGHRS and YFSETQ. The DNA for the CDR3 is TGCGCCAGCAGTCGGGACAGCGACTATGGCTACACCTTC. Protein: CASSRDSDYGYTF.

The CDR3 loop is CASRPTGRDEQYF. In nucleotides, the CDR3 is TGTGCCAGCAGACCGACAGGGCGCGACGAGCAGTACTTC. This sequence joins TRBV6-6 and TRBJ2-7, with 7 bases fitting TRBD1. CDR1 and CDR2 from the germline V gene are MNHNY and SVGAGI (reference sequence). CDR3 length equals 13 residues. Trimming removed 6 bases from V and 5 bases from J; junction bases left unmatched: 7.

This chain connects TRBV7-2 to TRBJ2-3; the match to TRBD2 covers 15 bases. Losses at the gene ends were 5 bases for V and 3 bases for J; bases not matched to a gene: 12. This CDR3 has 19 residues. Per germline, CDR1 SGHTA and CDR2 FQGNSA. The CDR3, as DNA: TGTGCCAGCAGCGGCCGGACTAGCGGGGGGGTCTTTGGGACAGATACGCAGTATTTT. Protein: CASSGRTSGGVFGTDTQYF.

The J gene is TRBJ2-1, the V gene TRBV10-3, with 7 nucleotides matching TRBD2. Trimming removed 4 bases from V and 6 bases from J; junction bases left unmatched: 9. Per germline, CDR1 ENHRY and CDR2 SYGVKD. This CDR3 comprises 15 residues. The CDR3 DNA reads as TGTGCCATCAGTGGGTTGGCGGGAGAAGGCAATGAGCAGTTCTTC. Protein product: CAISGLAGEGNEQFF.

The V gene is TRBV27, the J gene TRBJ2-2, with D perhaps TRBD1 (5 bases). V gave up 6 bases and J gave up 3 bases, with 11 bases separating them. Germline loops: CDR1 MNHEY, CDR2 SMNVEV (reference sequence). This CDR3 is built from 14 residues. This CDR3 is CASRLGVDTGELFF. As DNA, the CDR3 is TGTGCCAGCAGGCTAGGGGTAGACACCGGGGAGCTGTTTTTT.

The chain employs TRBV2 and TRBJ2-5, with 9 bases lining up with TRBD2. V shed 10 bases, J shed 7 bases, and the junction held 16 bases outside the gene matches. Germline-derived CDR1 and CDR2 are SNHLY and FYNNEI. The CDR3 is 15 residues long. This chain's CDR3 is CATQPWASGDGTQYF. DNA for the CDR3: TGTGCCACCCAACCCTGGGCTAGCGGGGATGGGACCCAGTACTTC.

The chain employs TRBV18 and TRBJ2-7, with D perhaps TRBD1 (6 bases). V lost 8 bases and J lost 0, with 17 bases in between. CDR1 is KGHSH, CDR2 LQKENI, per germline. The CDR3 runs 15 residues. Here the CDR3 reads CASSAQGSGSYEQYF. The DNA for the CDR3 is TGTGCCAGCAGTGCTCAGGGGTCGGGCTCCTACGAGCAGTACTTC. Drawing the rest from reference TRBV18 and TRBJ2-7, the complete variable domain is NAGVMQNPRHLVRRRGQEARLRCSPMKGHSHVYWYRQLPEEGLKFMVYLQKENIIDESGMPKERFSAEFPKEGPSILRIQQVVRGDSAAYFCASSAQGSGSYEQYFGPGTRLTVT.

Turning to this clone: The sample has other DNA sequences that encode this CDR3 too. The genes are TRBV5-1 and TRBJ2-2, with no clear D. V was clipped by 5 bases and J by 4 bases, with 3 bases between them. Germline CDR1 SGHRS, CDR2 YFSETQ. This CDR3 contains 11 residues. As DNA, the CDR3 is TGCGCCAGCAGTTCCACCGGGGAGCTGTTTTTT. It is translated as CASSSTGELFF.